This T cell receptor beta chain was obtained from a study of T cell changes during pregnancy in multiple sclerosis. Method: immunoSEQ multiplex PCR; TCRdb's copy keeps in-frame clones and lacks some. The repertoire holds approximately 53,000 clones, with approximately 92% as singletons. Germline V lookup: CDR1 LNHDA, CDR2 SQIVND (reference sequence). CDR3 length: 17 amino acids. V dropped 5 bases and J dropped 8 bases, with 22 bases sitting between them. The chain joins TRBV19 to TRBJ1-6, with D perhaps matching TRBD1 (6 bases). The specimen was CD4+ T cells from peripheral blood mononuclear cells, collected in the third trimester of pregnancy. The TCR comes from a female donor with multiple sclerosis, enrolled in a pregnancy study. CDR3 in DNA: TGTGCCAGTAGTCCCCGGACAGCCCTAAGCATACATTCACCCCTCCACTTT. As protein: CASSPRTALSIHSPLHF.